This passage covers 9 T cell receptor beta chains from one sample sequenced in a study of cytomegalovirus exposure and HLA in healthy donors. Primers for the PCR totalled 60 Vbeta and 13 Jbeta. The data were produced by immunoSEQ multiplex PCR, yet TCRdb's version contains in-frame clones alone and is incomplete. The sample holds roughly 130,000 clones, under 85% seen once. The sequencing input was PBMCs. These receptors came from a boy aged 5-17 years in good health and CMV-seronegative.

The chain uses TRBV9 and TRBJ2-1, with TRBD2 matching over 7 bases. Germline trimming cut 2 bases from V and 10 bases from J; bases unmatched to any gene: 6. There are 13 residues in the CDR3. Germline V gene sequence: CDR1 SGDLS, CDR2 YYNGEE. For the CDR3, the DNA is TGTGCCAGCAGCGTCAAGCGGGACGGGGAGCAGTTCTTC. Translating it yields CASSVKRDGEQFF.

The V call is TRBV30, the J call TRBJ1-5; D is possibly TRBD1 (5 bases). The CDR3 runs 15 residues. Trimming took off 4 bases at V and 6 bases at J, with 19 bases between the two ends. CDR1 is GTSNPN and CDR2 is SVGIG in the germline V gene (reference sequence). In DNA, the CDR3 is TGTGCCTGGAACGGGCAGGGTGACTTGAGTCAGCCCCAGCATTTT. Protein sequence: CAWNGQGDLSQPQHF.

This clone has a handful of counts. The V call is TRBV5-6, the J call TRBJ1-1; D gene ambiguous. This CDR3 comprises 12 residues. The V end was cut by 4 bases, the J end by 1 base, with 5 bases between. The germline V gene encodes CDR1 SGHDT and CDR2 YYEEEE. The CDR3 is CASSLWNTEAFF. CDR3 nucleotides: TGTGCCAGCAGCCTATGGAACACTGAAGCTTTCTTT.

In its sample, this clone was seen a few times. V is TRBV6-5 and J is TRBJ1-4, with D unclear. With 7 bases removed from V and 5 bases from J, the gap between germline ends came to 14 bases. Germline V CDR1 and CDR2: MNHEY, SVGAGI. This CDR3 is 14 amino acids long. CDR3 sequence: CASTTWEENEKLFF. The CDR3 DNA reads as TGTGCCAGCACCACTTGGGAGGAGAATGAAAAACTGTTTTTT.

J is TRBJ2-3 and V is TRBV4-3, with D possibly matching TRBD2 (5 bases). Germline loops: CDR1 LGHNA, CDR2 YSLEER. CDR3 length: 13 residues. V lost 0 bases, J lost 6 bases, and 7 bases lay in between. As DNA, the CDR3 is TGCGCCAGCAGCCAAGATCCGGGGGATACGCAGTATTTT. Amino acid sequence: CASSQDPGDTQYF.

The chain couples TRBV6-1 to TRBJ2-7; a possible D gene is TRBD2 (6 bases). Germline values: CDR1 MNHNS, CDR2 SASEGT. Trimming cost V 6 bases and J 6 bases, with 21 bases left between them. The CDR3 totals 15 residues. CDR3 region: CASSKVPGTLFEQYF. DNA of the CDR3: TGTGCCAGCAGCAAAGTCCCGGGGACTCTTTTCGAGCAGTACTTC.

The chain combines TRBV13 with TRBJ1-1, with D perhaps matching TRBD1 (6 bases). V gave up 4 bases and J gave up 0 bases, with 12 bases separating them. In germline, CDR1 is PRHDT, CDR2 FYEKMQ (reference sequence). The CDR3 covers 15 residues. This CDR3 is CASSSPGQMNTEAFF. The CDR3 nucleotides are TGTGCCAGCAGCTCGCCCGGACAGATGAACACTGAAGCTTTCTTT.

This chain uses TRBV5-1 with TRBJ2-3; 9 bases match TRBD1. The CDR3 runs to 15 residues. Trimming at V came to 5 bases and at J to 5 bases, leaving 9 bases not matched to a gene. Looked up from germline, CDR1 is SGHRS and CDR2 is YFSETQ. CDR3 region: CASRREGQGKDTQYF. The CDR3 nucleotides read TGCGCCAGCAGACGTGAGGGACAGGGAAAAGATACGCAGTATTTT.

The genes are TRBV7-9 and TRBJ1-2, with D tentatively TRBD1 (6 bases). CDR1 is SEHNR and CDR2 is FQNEAQ in the germline V gene (reference sequence). The V end lost 1 base, the J end lost 4 bases, and 16 bases lay between the germline ends. The CDR3 extends over 16 amino acids. CDR3 residues: CASSLGGPPRGYGYTF. CDR3 bases: TGTGCCAGCAGCTTAGGGGGGCCTCCAAGGGGCTATGGCTACACCTTC.